What follows are 30 T cell receptor beta chains derived from one specimen sequenced in a study of T cells in Graves' hyperthyroidism and ophthalmopathy. Authors of the study amplified TCR beta CDR3 regions from RNA transcripts. TCR CDR3 underwent first-round RT-PCR with the HTBI primer set. From the multiplex PCR reads, TCRdb called clonotypes with MiXCR, one entry per CDR3 protein. The sample comprises roughly 350,000 distinct CDR3 sequences, about 15% of which are singletons, and less than 20% rests with the top ten. Sequencing was performed on blood. Receptor source: a woman in her twenties or thirties with Graves' ophthalmopathy.

This clonotype showed up many times. The chain recombines TRBV20-1 with TRBJ2-1; unclear D gene. Germline CDR1 reads DFQATT; CDR2 reads SNEGSKA (reference sequence). Trimming left V 1 base short and J 0 bases short, with 7 bases between. The CDR3 length is 14 residues. The CDR3 DNA follows: TGCAGTGCTAGAGTGGCTGTCTCCTACAATGAGCAGTTCTTC. This encodes CSARVAVSYNEQFF.

This clonotype appeared many times. The chain recombines TRBV9 with TRBJ1-1; D is uncertain. Trimming stripped 3 bases from V and 1 base from J, with 7 bases between. The CDR3 is 13 amino acids. The germline CDR1 and CDR2 sequences are SGDLS and YYNGEE. The CDR3 spells CASSAFKNTEAFF. CDR3 in DNA: TGTGCCAGCAGCGCATTCAAGAACACTGAAGCTTTCTTT.

This clonotype was seen many times. Written as DNA, the CDR3 is TGTGCCAGCAGTACTCGGGGGACTAACTACAATGAGCAGTTCTTC. Its translation: CASSTRGTNYNEQFF. The chain combines TRBV28 with TRBJ2-1; 7 bases map to TRBD2. Losses at the gene ends were 5 bases for V and 3 bases for J; bases not matched to a gene: 7. Per germline, CDR1 MDHEN and CDR2 SYDVKM. CDR3 length: 15 residues.

In its sample, this clonotype was seen many times. V is TRBV11-2 and J is TRBJ2-3, with 8 bases that match TRBD2. Losses at the gene ends were 1 base for V and 6 bases for J; bases not matched to a gene: 15. The CDR3 length is 18 residues. Germline CDR1 is SGHAT and CDR2 is FQNNGV. The CDR3 region has the DNA TGTGCCAGCAGCTTAGGGAAGTTAGCGGGGTATGTGGGGGATACGCAGTATTTT. Residues: CASSLGKLAGYVGDTQYF.

Many counts were recorded for this clonotype. The chain carries TRBV28 and TRBJ2-5, with D possibly being TRBD1 or TRBD2 (7 bases each). Germline V lookup: CDR1 MDHEN, CDR2 SYDVKM. V dropped 6 bases and J dropped 3 bases, with 17 bases sitting between them. The CDR3 loop spans 15 amino acids. CDR3 protein: CASSRGGGREETQYF. CDR3 in DNA: TGTGCCAGCAGCAGGGGGGGGGGGCGAGAAGAGACCCAGTACTTC.

This clonotype was recorded at least ten times. The genes are TRBV30 and TRBJ1-4; 7 bases agree with TRBD1. From germline, CDR1 is GTSNPN and CDR2 SVGIG (reference sequence). The CDR3 is made up of 15 amino acids. Germline trimming cut 0 bases from V and 4 bases from J; bases unmatched to any gene: 5. This chain's CDR3 is CAWSVRGGLNEKLFF. Here the CDR3 DNA reads TGTGCCTGGAGTGTGCGAGGGGGCCTTAATGAAAAACTGTTTTTT.

The chain combines TRBV5-6 with TRBJ2-5, with D perhaps being TRBD1 or TRBD2 (5 bases each). Trimming left V 5 bases short and J 5 bases short, with 19 bases between. CDR1 SGHDT and CDR2 YYEEEE come from the germline V gene. The CDR3 length is 15 residues. The CDR3 is CASSGHILWGETQYF. CDR3 DNA sequence: TGTGCCAGCAGTGGACACATCCTTTGGGGGGAGACCCAGTACTTC.

The chain combines TRBV19 with TRBJ2-1; 7 bases agree with TRBD1. This CDR3 region has 15 residues. Germline CDR1 reads LNHDA; CDR2 reads SQIVND (reference sequence). J lost 4 bases, V lost 3 bases, and 6 bases had no gene match. CDR3 sequence reads: CASSIGTESYNEQFF. CDR3 coding DNA: TGTGCCAGTAGTATTGGGACAGAATCTTACAATGAGCAGTTCTTC.

CDR3 in amino acids: CASSQGGANTEAFF. In nucleotides, the CDR3 is TGTGCCAGCAGCCAAGGTGGGGCCAACACTGAAGCTTTCTTT. V usage is TRBV3-1 and J usage is TRBJ1-1; TRBD1 is a possible D gene (5 bases). The CDR3 runs 14 residues. Looked up from germline, CDR1 is LGHDT and CDR2 is YNNKEL (reference sequence). V shed 1 base and J shed 2 bases, with 8 bases lying between them.

This clonotype was counted a few times. The rearrangement uses TRBV28 and TRBJ1-5; 7 bases match TRBD1. The germline V gene has CDR1 MDHEN and CDR2 SYDVKM. The CDR3 is made up of 14 amino acids. CDR3 protein: CAGRQGNFNQPQHF. As DNA, the CDR3 is TGTGCAGGAAGACAGGGTAATTTTAATCAGCCCCAGCATTTT.

V and J are TRBV28 and TRBJ2-1; D perhaps matches TRBD2 (5 bases). Germline V gene sequence: CDR1 MDHEN, CDR2 SYDVKM. The CDR3 loop spans 16 amino acids. V lost 4 bases and J lost 2, with 15 bases in between. The DNA of the CDR3 is TGTGCCAGCAGTTCCCGAATCGAGGGCCCCTACAATGAGCAGTTCTTC. Its protein product is CASSSRIEGPYNEQFF.

CDR3 nucleotides: TGTGCCAGCAGCTTGGGGGTGGCTAGCGGGGGGCCTAACTCCTACGAGCAGTACTTC. Translated: CASSLGVASGGPNSYEQYF. The gene calls are TRBV5-6 and TRBJ2-7, with TRBD2 matching over 11 bases. The CDR3 is 19 amino acids. Unmatched junction bases numbered 11, after V lost 0 bases and J lost 0 bases. The V gene's germline CDR1 is SGHDT and CDR2 YYEEEE.

The genes are TRBV15 and TRBJ2-5, with 11 bases fitting TRBD2. The CDR3 is 13 amino acids. V dropped 10 bases and J dropped 3; count of bases not matched to a gene: 4. Germline V gene lookup returns CDR1 LNHNV and CDR2 YYDKDF (reference sequence). CDR3 DNA: TGTGCCATCCAGGGACTAGCGGAAGAGACCCAGTACTTC. Amino acid sequence: CAIQGLAEETQYF. Based on the CDR3 plus reference TRBV15 and TRBJ2-5, the full variable domain is DAMVIQNPRYQVTQFGKPVTLSCSQTLNHNVMYWYQQKSSQAPKLLFHYYDKDFNNEADTPDNFQSRRPNTSFCFLDIRSPGLGDTAMYLCAIQGLAEETQYFGPGTRLLVL.

The chain joins TRBV20-1 to TRBJ2-4; D possibly matches TRBD1 or TRBD2 (5 bases each). Germline V gene sequence: CDR1 DFQATT, CDR2 SNEGSKA (reference sequence). Trimming removed 1 base from V and 0 bases from J, with 19 bases in between. The CDR3 is made up of 18 amino acids. The CDR3 region is CSARGGGIWILAKNIQYF. CDR3 DNA: TGCAGTGCTAGAGGTGGGGGTATATGGATTTTAGCCAAAAACATTCAGTACTTC.

Ten or more counts support this clonotype. This sequence joins TRBV20-1 and TRBJ2-5; either TRBD1 or TRBD2 may supply D (5 bases each). V shed 6 bases and J shed 0 bases, with 11 bases lying between them. Germline V gene sequence: CDR1 DFQATT, CDR2 SNEGSKA (reference sequence). The CDR3 length is 13 residues. The chain's CDR3 is CSAEGPYQETQYF. DNA of the CDR3: TGCAGTGCCGAGGGACCATACCAAGAGACCCAGTACTTC.

In its sample, this clonotype was seen a few times. CDR3 in DNA: TGTGCCAGCAGTTACTCGGGCAAGTACAATGAGCAGTTCTTC. Translated, it gives CASSYSGKYNEQFF. V gene TRBV6-5 combines with J gene TRBJ2-1; D not resolved. This CDR3 spans 14 amino acids. The germline V and J ends were trimmed by 0 bases and 4 bases, with 7 bases remaining between them. Germline CDR1 reads MNHEY; CDR2 reads SVGAGI.

This clonotype has a handful of counts. The chain employs TRBV24-1 and TRBJ2-5; D unresolved. The CDR3 is 13 residues long. Germline CDR1 is KGHDR and CDR2 is SFDVKD. V dropped 2 bases and J dropped 1 base, with 4 bases sitting between them. Here the CDR3 DNA reads TGTGCCACCAGTGATTGGCCCCAAGAGACCCAGTACTTC. Translated, it gives CATSDWPQETQYF.

This clonotype was found many times. The rearrangement links TRBV5-5 to TRBJ2-4, with 9 positions matching TRBD2. The CDR3 has 18 residues. The germline V gene has CDR1 SGHKS and CDR2 YYEKEE (reference sequence). The V segment lost 3 bases and the J segment 2 bases; nucleotides outside the gene matches: 12. For the CDR3, the DNA is TGTGCCAGCAGCTCTGGTTTGGTCCTAGCGGGAACCAAAAACATTCAGTACTTC. It specifies CASSSGLVLAGTKNIQYF.

Ten or more counts support this clonotype. The gene calls are TRBV12-3 or TRBV12-4 and TRBJ1-2, with 7 positions matching TRBD1. The CDR3 is made up of 15 amino acids. V lost 8 bases to trimming and J lost 1 base; unmatched junction nucleotides: 10. The CDR3 nucleotides read TGTGCCAGCCGTTCAGGGACAGCCTTTAACTATGGCTACACCTTC. It specifies CASRSGTAFNYGYTF.

This clonotype has ten or more counts. The chain uses TRBV30 and TRBJ2-5, with D perhaps being TRBD1 or TRBD2 (5 bases each). CDR3 length equals 13 residues. The V end was cut by 2 bases, the J end by 3 bases, with 10 bases between. The germline gives CDR1 GTSNPN, CDR2 SVGIG (reference sequence). The CDR3 here is CAWSWDDKETQYF. CDR3 nucleotides: TGTGCCTGGAGTTGGGACGATAAAGAGACCCAGTACTTC.

This clonotype was found a few times. This rearrangement joins TRBV20-1 to TRBJ1-6, with TRBD1 matching 8 bases. The CDR3 is 16 residues long. Germline V CDR1 and CDR2: DFQATT, SNEGSKA (reference sequence). Losses at the gene ends were 3 bases for V and 5 bases for J; bases not matched to a gene: 9. The CDR3 DNA sequence: TGCAGTGCTAGTCCCCAGGCAGGGGGCAATAATTCACCCCTCCACTTT. Protein sequence: CSASPQAGGNNSPLHF.

The table lists this clonotype with many counts. The V and J genes are TRBV5-5 and TRBJ2-5, with a tentative D call TRBD2 (5 bases). In germline, CDR1 is SGHKS, CDR2 YYEKEE (reference sequence). The CDR3 consists of 13 residues. Trimming cost V 0 bases and J 4 bases, with 7 bases left between them. As DNA, the CDR3 is TGTGCCAGCAGCTTGGGAGCGGTAGAGACCCAGTACTTC. Amino acid sequence: CASSLGAVETQYF.

This clonotype was seen repeatedly, ten times or more. V gene TRBV3-1 combines with J gene TRBJ1-4; the D is unclear. The V gene's germline CDR1 is LGHDT and CDR2 YNNKEL (reference sequence). This CDR3 has 23 amino acids. Trimming cost V 2 bases and J 0 bases, with 31 bases left between them. CDR3 nucleotides: TGTGCCAGCAGCCAACCGTCGATCGTCGAGGATTCCACAAACGGGGCAACTAATGAAAAACTGTTTTTT. As protein: CASSQPSIVEDSTNGATNEKLFF.

This clonotype was picked up many times. The V and J genes are TRBV6-6 and TRBJ2-5, with TRBD2 matching 8 bases. Germline V gene sequence: CDR1 MNHNY, CDR2 SVGAGI (reference sequence). With V trimmed by 0 bases and J by 2 bases, 5 bases remained unmatched. The CDR3 consists of 16 residues. CDR3 DNA: TGTGCCAGCAGTTACTCGGTTCCTAGCGGGCAAGAGACCCAGTACTTC. Translation gives CASSYSVPSGQETQYF.

This clonotype came up a few times. The CDR3 nucleotides read TGTGCCAGCAGCTTAGGGAATAGCGGAGTCTCACAAGAGACCCAGTACTTC. The encoded protein is CASSLGNSGVSQETQYF. The chain has TRBV7-9 and TRBJ2-5; D might be TRBD2 (6 bases). This CDR3 has 17 amino acids. The V gene's germline CDR1 is SEHNR and CDR2 FQNEAQ (reference sequence). The V end was cut by 1 base, the J end by 2 bases, with 17 bases between.

This clonotype occurred many times. The rearrangement uses TRBV20-1 and TRBJ2-7; 11 bases line up with TRBD2. There are 14 residues in the CDR3. CDR1 is DFQATT and CDR2 is SNEGSKA in the germline V gene (reference sequence). Losses at the gene ends were 4 bases for V and 3 bases for J; bases not matched to a gene: 5. The CDR3 protein is CSAISLAGGYEQYF. CDR3 sequence (DNA): TGCAGTGCTATTTCGCTAGCGGGGGGCTACGAGCAGTACTTC.

This chain connects TRBV5-1 to TRBJ1-3; TRBD1 aligns across 9 bases. The CDR3 is 17 amino acids. The germline gives CDR1 SGHRS, CDR2 YFSETQ. V shed 2 bases and J 7 bases; nucleotides not matched to a gene: 13. CDR3 sequence reads: CASSLETGQGISNTIYF. As DNA, the CDR3 is TGCGCCAGCAGCTTAGAAACGGGACAGGGAATTTCGAACACCATATATTTT.

This clonotype was observed at least ten times. J is TRBJ2-5 and V is TRBV11-3, with D tentatively TRBD1 (7 bases). CDR1 and CDR2 (germline): SGHNT, YENEEA. With 3 bases removed from V and 5 bases from J, the gap between germline ends came to 13 bases. There are 14 residues in the CDR3. The CDR3 DNA sequence: TGTGCCAGCAGCTTCAGGGGGGTCGTGGAGACCCAGTACTTC. Its translation: CASSFRGVVETQYF.

Notes on this clonotype: A much larger clone lies one base from this, so it may be a read error. Because the CDR3 is missing its conserved closing phenylalanine or tryptophan, this is likely a read error. The V gene is TRBV4-1, the J gene TRBJ1-1, with D hard to call. The V end lost 4 bases, the J end lost 0 bases, and 12 bases lay between the germline ends. The CDR3 extends over 15 amino acids. Germline CDR1 is MGHRA and CDR2 is YSYEKL. The DNA for the CDR3 is TGCGCCAGCAGCCTTGGGAAAGGCATGAACACTGAAGCTTTCCTT. It is translated as CASSLGKGMNTEAFL.

The chain carries TRBV6-9 and TRBJ2-1; D unclear. Trimming cost V 4 bases and J 2 bases, with 12 bases left between them. This CDR3 spans 15 amino acids. Germline CDR1 reads MNHGY; CDR2 reads SVAAGI. CDR3 amino acids: CASSSYGRAYNEQFF. CDR3 DNA: TGTGCCAGCAGTTCATACGGACGAGCCTACAATGAGCAGTTCTTC.